Below, 16 T cell receptor beta chains from the same sample are listed, as sequenced in a study of technical replicates of blood from several donors. TCRdb's table, derived via immunoSEQ multiplex PCR, lists solely in-frame clones and lacks some. This sample has roughly 90,000 clones, with approximately 94% found just once. Sequences were obtained from T cells isolated from PBMCs. The receptors were sampled from a human donor in good health.

The chain carries TRBV7-6 and TRBJ1-1; D is unclear. The V end was cut by 5 bases, the J end by 3 bases, with 16 bases between. CDR3 length: 15 residues. Germline V gene lookup returns CDR1 SGHVS and CDR2 FNYEAQ. The CDR3 loop is CASSLSSGRDTEAFF. CDR3 bases: TGTGCCAGCAGCCTGAGTAGCGGGAGAGACACTGAAGCTTTCTTT.

This chain uses TRBV27 with TRBJ1-2; tentative D call: TRBD1 (6 bases). The CDR3 is 13 amino acids. With 6 bases removed from V and 7 bases from J, the gap between germline ends came to 15 bases. Germline CDR1 and CDR2: MNHEY and SMNVEV (reference sequence). CDR3 DNA sequence: TGTGCCAGCAGATATGGGGGCGTCGGTGGCTACACCTTC. Its translation is CASRYGGVGGYTF.

The chain employs TRBV7-6 and TRBJ1-6; 8 bases map to TRBD1. The CDR3 sequence is 16 residues long. V gave up 4 bases and J gave up 6 bases; unmatched junction bases: 8. Germline V gene data show CDR1 as SGHVS and CDR2 as FNYEAQ. The CDR3 nucleotides are TGTGCCAGCAGCTCCCCGTACAGGGGGATTAATTCACCCCTCCACTTT. Protein sequence: CASSSPYRGINSPLHF.

The chain couples TRBV7-6 to TRBJ2-3, with D tentatively TRBD1 (6 bases). Looked up from germline, CDR1 is SGHVS and CDR2 is FNYEAQ. The V end lost 5 bases, the J end lost 10 bases, and 13 bases lay between the germline ends. The CDR3 covers 12 residues. This chain's CDR3 is CASSNTGYSQYF. The CDR3 region has the DNA TGTGCCAGCAGCAACACAGGGTATTCGCAGTATTTT.

This sequence joins TRBV6-5 and TRBJ2-1; a possible D gene is TRBD2 (5 bases). This CDR3 is built from 13 residues. V was shortened by 5 bases and J by 7 bases, with 12 bases between the two germline ends. Germline values: CDR1 MNHEY, CDR2 SVGAGI. CDR3 loop: CASSILELNEQFF. CDR3 DNA sequence: TGTGCCAGCAGTATACTAGAACTAAATGAGCAGTTCTTC.

This sequence joins TRBV5-6 and TRBJ1-2; no clear D gene. CDR3 length equals 13 residues. CDR1 is SGHDT and CDR2 is YYEEEE in the germline V gene. V lost 4 bases, J lost 2 bases, and 9 bases lay in between. The CDR3 DNA reads TGTGCCAGCAGCAGTCAGAAAAACTATGGCTACACCTTC. Its protein is CASSSQKNYGYTF.

The rearrangement joins TRBV7-3 to TRBJ1-2, with 7 bases identical to TRBD1. Trimming removed 5 bases from V and 3 bases from J; junction bases left unmatched: 9. The CDR3 covers 15 residues. The V gene's germline CDR1 is SGHTA and CDR2 FQGTGA. The DNA of the CDR3 is TGTGCCAGCAGCCCCGGACAGGCGGCCTACTATGGCTACACCTTC. The encoded protein is CASSPGQAAYYGYTF.

The chain has TRBV6-5 and TRBJ2-7; 8 bases align to TRBD2. Germline CDR1 and CDR2: MNHEY and SVGAGI. V lost 4 bases to trimming and J lost 7 bases; unmatched junction nucleotides: 6. This CDR3 region has 13 residues. The CDR3 DNA is TGTGCCAGCAGTTTTTCGGGGGGGGTGGAGCAGTACTTC. Translating gives CASSFSGGVEQYF.

This chain links TRBV28 with TRBJ2-1; perhaps TRBD1 as D (5 bases). Germline lookup yields CDR1 MDHEN and CDR2 SYDVKM. The germline V and J ends were trimmed by 7 bases and 4 bases, with 26 bases remaining between them. This CDR3 is 18 amino acids long. CDR3 nucleotides: TGTGCCAGCAAGCCAGGGCGGTTAGCCGCCTTACTTTACAATGAGCAGTTCTTC. This translates into CASKPGRLAALLYNEQFF.

J is TRBJ2-7 and V is TRBV7-6; 7 nucleotides agree with TRBD1. Trimming took 5 bases from V and 3 from J; bases not matched to a gene: 13. The CDR3 loop spans 16 amino acids. Looked up from germline, CDR1 is SGHVS and CDR2 is FNYEAQ. Here the CDR3 DNA reads TGTGCCAGCAGCCAAAACTGGGGGACAGAGAGCTACGAGCAGTACTTC. It yields the protein CASSQNWGTESYEQYF. The full variable domain, rest sourced from reference TRBV7-6 and TRBJ2-7, is GAGVSQSPRYKVTKRGQDVALRCDPISGHVSLYWYRQALGQGPEFLTYFNYEAQQDKSGLPNDRFSAERPEGSISTLTIQRTEQRDSAMYRCASSQNWGTESYEQYFGPGTRLTVT.

The chain joins TRBV5-6 to TRBJ2-2, with TRBD1 as a possible D gene (5 bases). V lost 4 bases and J lost 2, with 12 bases in between. This CDR3 region has 15 residues. Germline V gene lookup returns CDR1 SGHDT and CDR2 YYEEEE. The chain's CDR3 is CASSLSDTNTGELFF. The CDR3 DNA reads TGTGCCAGCAGCCTATCGGACACAAACACCGGGGAGCTGTTTTTT.

A word on this clone: Compared with germline, one end of the junction differs, possibly owing to a read error. This rearrangement joins TRBV7-9 to TRBJ2-1, with TRBD2 identical over 7 bases. Germline CDR1 SEHNR, CDR2 FQNEAQ (reference sequence). The CDR3 extends over 12 amino acids. CDR3 nucleotide sequence: TGTGCCAGCAGCTTAGGAGGGACTAAGAAGCTCTTC. It is translated as CASSLGGTKKLF.

The gene calls are TRBV5-5 and TRBJ1-4; 7 bases align to TRBD1. The CDR3 contains 13 residues. V was pared by 4 bases and J by 8 bases, with 5 bases of the junction left unmatched. Germline CDR1 and CDR2: SGHKS and YYEKEE (reference sequence). CDR3 sequence: CASSPDRVEKLFF. Written as DNA, the CDR3 is TGTGCCAGCAGCCCTGACAGGGTAGAAAAACTGTTTTTT.

The chain combines TRBV7-6 with TRBJ2-7, with a weak D call TRBD2 (5 bases). There are 17 residues in the CDR3. The germline V gene has CDR1 SGHVS and CDR2 FNYEAQ. V was pared by 1 base and J by 2 bases, with 18 bases between. CDR3 region: CASSLESPRGFTYEQYF. The CDR3 DNA sequence: TGTGCCAGCAGCTTAGAATCCCCACGGGGATTCACCTACGAGCAGTACTTC.

The J gene is TRBJ2-7, the V gene TRBV11-2; no clear D gene. Germline V lookup: CDR1 SGHAT, CDR2 FQNNGV. Between the trimmed V and J ends, which lost 3 bases and 0 bases, there was a span of 12 bases. CDR3 length equals 15 residues. CDR3 sequence: CASSFDTWLSYEQYF. In nucleotides, the CDR3 is TGTGCCAGCAGCTTTGATACGTGGCTCTCCTACGAGCAGTACTTC.

The chain couples TRBV27 to TRBJ2-2, with D unresolved. The CDR3 is made up of 15 amino acids. The V gene lost 3 bases and the J gene lost 4 bases, with 12 bases spanning the gap. Germline V gene sequence: CDR1 MNHEY, CDR2 SMNVEV (reference sequence). CDR3: CASSFDSVSTGELFF. The DNA for the CDR3 is TGTGCCAGCAGTTTTGATAGTGTGAGCACCGGGGAGCTGTTTTTT.